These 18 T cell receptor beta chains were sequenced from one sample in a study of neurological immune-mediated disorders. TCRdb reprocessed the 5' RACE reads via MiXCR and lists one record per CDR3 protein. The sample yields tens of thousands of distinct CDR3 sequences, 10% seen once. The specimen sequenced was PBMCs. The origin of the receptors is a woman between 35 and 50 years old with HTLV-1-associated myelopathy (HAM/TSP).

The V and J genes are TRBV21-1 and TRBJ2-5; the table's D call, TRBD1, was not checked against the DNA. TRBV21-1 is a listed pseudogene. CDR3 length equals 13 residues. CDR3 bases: TGTGCCAGCCTTTTCAGGGTAGGAGAGACCCAGTACTTC. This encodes CASLFRVGETQYF.

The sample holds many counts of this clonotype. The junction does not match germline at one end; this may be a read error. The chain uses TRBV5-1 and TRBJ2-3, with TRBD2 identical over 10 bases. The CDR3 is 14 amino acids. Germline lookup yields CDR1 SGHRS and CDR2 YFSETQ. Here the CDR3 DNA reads TGCGCCAGCAGCTTGTCCTCGGGTAGCGGGGGGCCATCTTTT. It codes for CASSLSSGSGGPSF.

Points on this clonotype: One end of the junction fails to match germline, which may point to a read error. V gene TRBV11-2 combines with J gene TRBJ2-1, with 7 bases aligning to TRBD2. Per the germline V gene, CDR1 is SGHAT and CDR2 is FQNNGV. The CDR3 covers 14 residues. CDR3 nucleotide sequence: TGTGCCAGCAGCACAATAAGGGACTACAATGAGCAGTTATTC. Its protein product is CASSTIRDYNEQLF.

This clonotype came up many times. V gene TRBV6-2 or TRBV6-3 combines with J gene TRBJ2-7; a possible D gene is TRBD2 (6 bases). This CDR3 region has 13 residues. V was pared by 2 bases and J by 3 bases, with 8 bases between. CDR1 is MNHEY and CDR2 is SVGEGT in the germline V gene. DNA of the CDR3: TGTGCCAGCAGTTACGCGGGGCGCTACGAGCAGTACTTC. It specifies CASSYAGRYEQYF.

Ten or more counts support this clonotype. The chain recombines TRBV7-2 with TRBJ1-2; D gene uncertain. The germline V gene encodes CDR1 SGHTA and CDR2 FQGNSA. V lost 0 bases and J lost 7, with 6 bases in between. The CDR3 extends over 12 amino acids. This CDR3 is CASSLAYRGYTF. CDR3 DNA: TGTGCCAGCAGCTTAGCCTACCGTGGCTACACCTTC.

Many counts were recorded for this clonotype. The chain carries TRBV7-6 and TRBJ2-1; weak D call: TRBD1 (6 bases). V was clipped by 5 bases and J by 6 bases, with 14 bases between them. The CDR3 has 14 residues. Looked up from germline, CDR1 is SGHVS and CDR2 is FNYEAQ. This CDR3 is CASSLGQIRNEQFF. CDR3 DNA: TGTGCCAGCAGCCTGGGACAAATTCGCAATGAGCAGTTCTTC.

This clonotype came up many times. The chain's CDR3 is CATSDSGGENQIYNEQFF. In DNA, the CDR3 is TGTGCCACCAGTGACTCAGGAGGGGAGAACCAGATTTACAATGAGCAGTTCTTC. This sequence joins TRBV24-1 and TRBJ2-1; tentatively, D is TRBD2 (6 bases). Germline values: CDR1 KGHDR, CDR2 SFDVKD. The CDR3 is 18 residues long. V was cut by 4 bases and J by 4 bases, with 22 bases left in between.

The CDR3 loop is CASSLYRDGAFDEQFF. The DNA of the CDR3 is TGTGCCAGCAGCTTATACAGGGACGGAGCGTTTGATGAGCAGTTCTTC. The chain is built from TRBV7-6 and TRBJ2-1, with a possible D match to TRBD1 (6 bases). The CDR3 is 16 amino acids. The ends were cut back, 2 bases at V and 8 bases at J, with 19 bases in the middle. The germline gives CDR1 SGHVS, CDR2 FNYEAQ. Looking up the rest from reference TRBV7-6 and TRBJ2-1 gives the full variable domain: GAGVSQSPRYKVTKRGQDVALRCDPISGHVSLYWYRQALGQGPEFLTYFNYEAQQDKSGLPNDRFSAERPEGSISTLTIQRTEQRDSAMYRCASSLYRDGAFDEQFFGPGTRLTVL.

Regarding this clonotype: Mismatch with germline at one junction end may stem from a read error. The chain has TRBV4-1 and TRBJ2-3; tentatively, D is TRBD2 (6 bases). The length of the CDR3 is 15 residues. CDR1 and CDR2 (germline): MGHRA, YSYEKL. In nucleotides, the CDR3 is TGCGACAGCCAAGATCGCGGGAAGGGAGGCCATACGCAGTATTTT. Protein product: CDSQDRGKGGHTQYF.

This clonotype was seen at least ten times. The CDR3 spells CASSSPTESSYNSPLHF. In DNA, the CDR3 is TGTGCCAGCAGCTCACCGACAGAGAGCTCCTATAATTCACCCCTCCACTTT. The V gene is TRBV5-6, the J gene TRBJ1-6; tentative D call: TRBD1 (5 bases). The CDR3 contains 17 residues. The V and J ends lost 3 bases and 0 bases respectively, with 13 bases between them. Germline loops: CDR1 SGHDT, CDR2 YYEEEE.

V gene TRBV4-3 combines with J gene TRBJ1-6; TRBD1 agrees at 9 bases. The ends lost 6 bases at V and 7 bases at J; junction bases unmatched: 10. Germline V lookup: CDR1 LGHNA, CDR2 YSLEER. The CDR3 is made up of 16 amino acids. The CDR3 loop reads CASRDWTGTGNSPLHF. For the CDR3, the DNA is TGCGCCAGCAGGGACTGGACAGGGACAGGGAATTCACCCCTCCACTTT.

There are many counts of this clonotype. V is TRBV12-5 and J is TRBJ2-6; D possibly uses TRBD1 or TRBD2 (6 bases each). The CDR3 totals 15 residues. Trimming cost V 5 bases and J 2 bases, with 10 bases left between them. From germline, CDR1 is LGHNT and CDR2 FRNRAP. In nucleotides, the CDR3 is TGTGCTAGTGGTCTAGGGGGGCCTGGGGCCAACGTCCTGACTTTC. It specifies CASGLGGPGANVLTF.

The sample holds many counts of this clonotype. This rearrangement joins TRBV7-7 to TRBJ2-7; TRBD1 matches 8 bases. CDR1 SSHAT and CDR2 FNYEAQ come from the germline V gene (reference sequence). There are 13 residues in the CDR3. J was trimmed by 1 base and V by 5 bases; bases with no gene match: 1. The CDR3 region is CASSGQGSYEQYF. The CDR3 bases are TGTGCCAGCAGCGGACAGGGATCCTACGAGCAGTACTTC.

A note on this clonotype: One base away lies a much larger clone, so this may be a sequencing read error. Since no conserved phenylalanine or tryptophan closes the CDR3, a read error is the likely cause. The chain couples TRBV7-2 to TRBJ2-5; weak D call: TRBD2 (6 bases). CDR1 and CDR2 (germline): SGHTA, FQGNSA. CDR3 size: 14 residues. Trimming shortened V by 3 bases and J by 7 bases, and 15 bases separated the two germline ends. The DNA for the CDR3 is TGTGCCAGCAGCTTTAAAGGGGCGGGGCGGACCCAGTACTAC. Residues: CASSFKGAGRTQYY.

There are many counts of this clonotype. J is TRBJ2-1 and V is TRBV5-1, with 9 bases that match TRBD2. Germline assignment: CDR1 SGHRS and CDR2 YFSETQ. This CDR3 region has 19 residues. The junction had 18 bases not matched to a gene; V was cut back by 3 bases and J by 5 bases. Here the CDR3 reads CASSSLDVRGGFLNNEQFF. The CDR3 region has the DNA TGCGCCAGCAGCTCTCTCGATGTGCGGGGGGGATTCCTAAACAATGAGCAGTTCTTC.

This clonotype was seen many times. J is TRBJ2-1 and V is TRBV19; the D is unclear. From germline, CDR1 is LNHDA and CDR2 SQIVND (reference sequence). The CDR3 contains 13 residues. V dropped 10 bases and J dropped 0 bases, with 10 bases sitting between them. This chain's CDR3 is CATSPSSYNEQFF. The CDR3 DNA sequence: TGTGCCACCTCACCTAGCTCCTACAATGAGCAGTTCTTC. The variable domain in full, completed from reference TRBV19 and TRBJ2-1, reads DGGITQSPKYLFRKEGQNVTLSCEQNLNHDAMYWYRQDPGQGLRLIYYSQIVNDFQKGDIAEGYSVSREKKESFPLTVTSAQKNPTAFYLCATSPSSYNEQFFGPGTRLTVL.

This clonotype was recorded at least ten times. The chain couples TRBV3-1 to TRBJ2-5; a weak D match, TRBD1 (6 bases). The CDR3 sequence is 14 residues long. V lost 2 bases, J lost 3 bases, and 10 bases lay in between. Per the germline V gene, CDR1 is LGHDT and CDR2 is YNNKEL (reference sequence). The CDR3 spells CASSQHTGKETQYF. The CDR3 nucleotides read TGTGCCAGCAGCCAACACACAGGGAAAGAGACCCAGTACTTC.

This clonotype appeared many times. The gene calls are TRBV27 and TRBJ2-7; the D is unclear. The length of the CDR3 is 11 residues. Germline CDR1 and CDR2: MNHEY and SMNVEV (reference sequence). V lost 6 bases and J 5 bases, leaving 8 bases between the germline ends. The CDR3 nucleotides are TGTGCCAGCAGCTGGGGAAACGAGCAGTACTTC. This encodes CASSWGNEQYF.